Judged by abundance, the clone carrying this T cell receptor beta chain is medium-sized (0.01 to 0.1%). This entry is derived from a study of blood T cell repertoires in COVID-19. For the study at large: The United States, Italy and Spain provided the acute and convalescent COVID-19 samples.

Germline CDR1 SNHLY, CDR2 FYNNEI. CDR3 length: 14 amino acids. V lost 3 bases and J lost 4; bases outside the gene matches: 3. As processed by the authors: The assay estimated nucleated cells by amplifying reference gene primers. Sequencing was performed with immunoSEQ multiplex PCR; in TCRdb, only in-frame clones are kept and a portion is missing. V and J calls and clone size follow that table, whereas D and trimming were derived from the DNA. This sample has some 38,000 clones, with 85% found just once. The rearrangement links TRBV2 to TRBJ2-1, with TRBD1 identical over 7 bases. The sample consisted of peripheral blood. This receptor was obtained from a man aged 50-59 years with active COVID-19. The CDR3 reads CASSERGQYNEQFF. The CDR3 nucleotides read TGTGCCAGCAGTGAGAGGGGGCAATACAATGAGCAGTTCTTC.